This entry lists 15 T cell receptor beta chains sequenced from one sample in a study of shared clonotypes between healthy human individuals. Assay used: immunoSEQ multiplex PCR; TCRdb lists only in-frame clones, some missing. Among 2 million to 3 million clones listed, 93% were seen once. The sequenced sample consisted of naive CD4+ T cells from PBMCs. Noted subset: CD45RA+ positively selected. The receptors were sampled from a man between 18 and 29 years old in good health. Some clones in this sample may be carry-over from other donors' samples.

CDR3 in DNA: TGTGCCAGCTCACCGGTTGACAGGGACTATGGCTACACCTTC. Protein product: CASSPVDRDYGYTF. This chain joins TRBV18 and TRBJ1-2; 7 bases line up with TRBD1. The CDR3 spans 14 residues. V shed 3 bases and J 3 bases; nucleotides not matched to a gene: 4. Germline V gene sequence: CDR1 KGHSH, CDR2 LQKENI.

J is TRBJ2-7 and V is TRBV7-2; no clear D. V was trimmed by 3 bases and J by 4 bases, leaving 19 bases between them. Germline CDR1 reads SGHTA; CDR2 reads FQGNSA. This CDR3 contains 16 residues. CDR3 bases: TGTGCCAGCAGCTTTCGATCGGGCGGCTTCACGTACGAGCAGTACTTC. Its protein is CASSFRSGGFTYEQYF.

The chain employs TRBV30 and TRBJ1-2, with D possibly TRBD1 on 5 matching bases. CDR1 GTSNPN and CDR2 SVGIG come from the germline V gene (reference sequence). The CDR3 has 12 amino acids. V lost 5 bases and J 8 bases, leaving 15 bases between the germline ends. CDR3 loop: CAWDGGSGGYTF. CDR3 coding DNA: TGTGCCTGGGACGGGGGGTCGGGCGGCTACACCTTC.

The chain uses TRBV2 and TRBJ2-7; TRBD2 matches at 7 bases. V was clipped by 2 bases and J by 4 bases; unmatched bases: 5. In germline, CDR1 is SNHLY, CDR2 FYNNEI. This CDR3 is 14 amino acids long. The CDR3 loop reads CASSERGEWYEQYF. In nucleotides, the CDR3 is TGTGCCAGCAGTGAACGGGGGGAGTGGTACGAGCAGTACTTC.

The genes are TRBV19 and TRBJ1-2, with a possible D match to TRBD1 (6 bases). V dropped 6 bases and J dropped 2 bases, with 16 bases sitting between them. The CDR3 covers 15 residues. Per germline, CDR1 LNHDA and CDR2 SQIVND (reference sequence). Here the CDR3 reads CASSPTGLQNYGYTF. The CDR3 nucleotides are TGTGCCAGTAGCCCAACAGGGCTCCAAAACTATGGCTACACCTTC.

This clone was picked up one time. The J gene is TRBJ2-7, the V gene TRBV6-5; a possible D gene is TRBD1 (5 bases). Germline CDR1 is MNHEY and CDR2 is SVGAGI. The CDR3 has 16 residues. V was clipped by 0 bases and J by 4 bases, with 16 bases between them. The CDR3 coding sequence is TGTGCCAGCAGTTACTCGATGCGACAGAAGAGATACGAGCAGTACTTC. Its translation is CASSYSMRQKRYEQYF.

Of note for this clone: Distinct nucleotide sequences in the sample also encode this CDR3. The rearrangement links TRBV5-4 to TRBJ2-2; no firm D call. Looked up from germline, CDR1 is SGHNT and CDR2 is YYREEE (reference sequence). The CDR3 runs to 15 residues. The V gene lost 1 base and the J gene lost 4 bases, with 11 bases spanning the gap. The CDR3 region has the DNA TGTGCCAGCAGCTTGTTGGCAGGCGGCACCGGGGAGCTGTTTTTT. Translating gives CASSLLAGGTGELFF.

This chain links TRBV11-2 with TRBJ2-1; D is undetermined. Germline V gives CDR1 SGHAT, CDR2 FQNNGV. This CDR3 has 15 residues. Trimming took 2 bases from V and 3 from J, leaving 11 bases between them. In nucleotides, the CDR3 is TGTGCCAGCAGCTTATCGGTGGGCAACTACAATGAGCAGTTCTTC. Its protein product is CASSLSVGNYNEQFF.

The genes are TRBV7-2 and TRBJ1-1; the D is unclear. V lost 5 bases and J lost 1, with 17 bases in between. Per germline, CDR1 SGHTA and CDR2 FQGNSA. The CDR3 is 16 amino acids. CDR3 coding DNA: TGTGCCAGCAGCCCTCGTTTGAGGCAGCCGAACACTGAAGCTTTCTTT. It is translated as CASSPRLRQPNTEAFF.

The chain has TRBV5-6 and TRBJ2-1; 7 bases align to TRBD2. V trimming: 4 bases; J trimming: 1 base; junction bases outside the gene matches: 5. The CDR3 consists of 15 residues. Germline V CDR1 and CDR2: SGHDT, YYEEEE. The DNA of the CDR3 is TGTGCCAGCAGCCGCGGGAGTAGGTCCTACAATGAGCAGTTCTTC. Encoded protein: CASSRGSRSYNEQFF.

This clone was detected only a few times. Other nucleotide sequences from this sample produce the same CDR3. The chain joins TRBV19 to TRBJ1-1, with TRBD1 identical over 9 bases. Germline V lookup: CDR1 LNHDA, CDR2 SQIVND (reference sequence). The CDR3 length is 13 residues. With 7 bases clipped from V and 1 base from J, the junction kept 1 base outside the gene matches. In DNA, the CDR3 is TGTGCCAGTAAGGGACAGGGGAACACTGAAGCTTTCTTT. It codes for CASKGQGNTEAFF.

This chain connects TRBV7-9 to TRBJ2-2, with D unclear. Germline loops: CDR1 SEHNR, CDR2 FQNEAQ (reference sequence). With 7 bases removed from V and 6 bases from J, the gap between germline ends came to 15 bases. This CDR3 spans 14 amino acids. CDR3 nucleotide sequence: TGTGCCAGCACCTTGCTGAGTGTAGCCGGGGAGCTGTTTTTT. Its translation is CASTLLSVAGELFF.

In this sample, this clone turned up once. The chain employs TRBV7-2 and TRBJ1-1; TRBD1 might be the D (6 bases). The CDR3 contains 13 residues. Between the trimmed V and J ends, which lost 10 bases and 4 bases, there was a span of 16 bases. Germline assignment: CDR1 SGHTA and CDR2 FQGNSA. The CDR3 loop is CATRGPEGTEAFF. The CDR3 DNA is TGTGCCACCAGGGGACCCGAGGGCACTGAAGCTTTCTTT.

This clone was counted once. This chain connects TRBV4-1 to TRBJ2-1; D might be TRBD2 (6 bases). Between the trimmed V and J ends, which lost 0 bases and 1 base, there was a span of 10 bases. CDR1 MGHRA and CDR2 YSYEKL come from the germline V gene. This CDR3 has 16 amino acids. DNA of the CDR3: TGCGCCAGCAGCCAAGATAGGCGGGGATCCTACAATGAGCAGTTCTTC. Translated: CASSQDRRGSYNEQFF.

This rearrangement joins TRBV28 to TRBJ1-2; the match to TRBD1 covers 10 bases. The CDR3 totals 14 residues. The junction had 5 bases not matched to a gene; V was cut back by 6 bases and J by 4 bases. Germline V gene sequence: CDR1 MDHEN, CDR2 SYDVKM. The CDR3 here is CASRSGTGVYGYTF. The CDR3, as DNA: TGTGCCAGCAGGTCCGGGACAGGGGTCTATGGCTACACCTTC.